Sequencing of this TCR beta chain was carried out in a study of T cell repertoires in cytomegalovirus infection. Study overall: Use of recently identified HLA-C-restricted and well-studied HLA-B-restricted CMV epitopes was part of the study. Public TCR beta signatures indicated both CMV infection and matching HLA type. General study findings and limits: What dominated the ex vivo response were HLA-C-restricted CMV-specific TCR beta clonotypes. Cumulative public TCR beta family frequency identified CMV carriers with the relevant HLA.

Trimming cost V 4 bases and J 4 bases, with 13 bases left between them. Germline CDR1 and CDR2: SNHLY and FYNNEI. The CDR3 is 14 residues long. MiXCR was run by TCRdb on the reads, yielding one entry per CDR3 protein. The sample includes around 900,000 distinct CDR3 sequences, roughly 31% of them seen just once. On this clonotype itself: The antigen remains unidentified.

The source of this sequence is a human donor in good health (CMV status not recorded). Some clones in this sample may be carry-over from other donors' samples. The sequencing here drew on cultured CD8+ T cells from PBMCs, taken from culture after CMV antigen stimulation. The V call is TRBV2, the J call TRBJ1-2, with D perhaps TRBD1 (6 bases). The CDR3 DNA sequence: TGTGCCAGCAGTGTTATAGGGGACACCTATGGCTACACCTTC. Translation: CASSVIGDTYGYTF.